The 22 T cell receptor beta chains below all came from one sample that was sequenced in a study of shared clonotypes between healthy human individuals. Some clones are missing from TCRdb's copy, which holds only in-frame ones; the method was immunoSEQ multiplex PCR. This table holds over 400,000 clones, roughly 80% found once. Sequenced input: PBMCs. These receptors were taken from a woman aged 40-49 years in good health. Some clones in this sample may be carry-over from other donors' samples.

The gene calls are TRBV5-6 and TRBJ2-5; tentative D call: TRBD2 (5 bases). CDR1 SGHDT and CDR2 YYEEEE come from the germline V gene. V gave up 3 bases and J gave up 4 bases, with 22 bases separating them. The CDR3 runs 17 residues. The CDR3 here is CASSSKTIVRWVETQYF. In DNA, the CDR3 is TGTGCCAGCAGCTCCAAGACTATAGTGAGATGGGTAGAGACCCAGTACTTC.

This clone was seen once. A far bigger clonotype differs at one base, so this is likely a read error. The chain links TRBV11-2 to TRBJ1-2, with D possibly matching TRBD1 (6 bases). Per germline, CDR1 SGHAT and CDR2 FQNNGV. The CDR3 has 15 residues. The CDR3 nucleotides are TGTGCCGGCAGCTTAGTGGCAGGGGTGAACTATGGCTACACCTTC. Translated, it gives CAGSLVAGVNYGYTF.

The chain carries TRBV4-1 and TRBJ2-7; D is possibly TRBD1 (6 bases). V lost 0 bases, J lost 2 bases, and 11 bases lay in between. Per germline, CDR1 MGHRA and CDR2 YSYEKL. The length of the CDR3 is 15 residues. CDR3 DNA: TGCGCCAGCAGCCAAGAACAGGGAGTCGCCTACGAGCAGTACTTC. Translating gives CASSQEQGVAYEQYF.

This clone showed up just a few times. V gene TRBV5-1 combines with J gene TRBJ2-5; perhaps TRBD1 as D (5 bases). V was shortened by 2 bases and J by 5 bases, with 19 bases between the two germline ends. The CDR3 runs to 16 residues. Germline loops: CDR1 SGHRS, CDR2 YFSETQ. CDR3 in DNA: TGCGCCAGCAGCTTCCTCCCATCGACAGCCGGGGAGACCCAGTACTTC. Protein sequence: CASSFLPSTAGETQYF.

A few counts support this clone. The CDR3 DNA is TGTGCCAGCACTTCAAGCCGTGGACTAGCGGGAGCGGCCGAGCAGTACTTC. Translation: CASTSSRGLAGAAEQYF. J is TRBJ2-7 and V is TRBV28, with 13 bases identical to TRBD2. J lost 6 bases, V lost 7 bases, and 15 bases had no gene match. Germline values: CDR1 MDHEN, CDR2 SYDVKM. This CDR3 has 17 amino acids.

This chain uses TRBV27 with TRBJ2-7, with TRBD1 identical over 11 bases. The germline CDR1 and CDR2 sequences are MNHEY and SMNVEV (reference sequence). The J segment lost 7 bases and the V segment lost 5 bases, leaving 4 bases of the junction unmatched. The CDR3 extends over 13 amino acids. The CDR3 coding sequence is TGTGCCAGCAGTGGACAGGGGGCGTGGGAGCAGTACTTC. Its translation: CASSGQGAWEQYF.

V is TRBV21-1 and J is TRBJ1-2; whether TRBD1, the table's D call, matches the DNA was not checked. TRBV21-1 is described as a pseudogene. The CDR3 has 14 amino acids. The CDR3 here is CASSSRDIRYGYTF. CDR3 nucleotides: TGTGCCAGCAGCAGCCGGGACATTCGCTATGGCTACACCTTC.

The CDR3 spells CASSLGASVGEQFF. In DNA form, the CDR3 reads TGTGCCAGCAGTTTAGGGGCTAGCGTGGGTGAGCAGTTCTTC. The rearrangement uses TRBV27 and TRBJ2-1; TRBD2 might be the D (6 bases). The CDR3 is made up of 14 amino acids. The V and J ends lost 2 bases and 9 bases respectively, with 14 bases between them. CDR1 MNHEY and CDR2 SMNVEV come from the germline V gene (reference sequence).

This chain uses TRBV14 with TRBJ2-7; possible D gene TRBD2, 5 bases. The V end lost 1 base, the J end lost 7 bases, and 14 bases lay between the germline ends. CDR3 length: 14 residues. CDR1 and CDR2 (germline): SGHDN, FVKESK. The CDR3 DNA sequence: TGTGCCAGCAGCCAAGTGAGGGTCTTGGGGGAGCAGTACTTC. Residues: CASSQVRVLGEQYF.

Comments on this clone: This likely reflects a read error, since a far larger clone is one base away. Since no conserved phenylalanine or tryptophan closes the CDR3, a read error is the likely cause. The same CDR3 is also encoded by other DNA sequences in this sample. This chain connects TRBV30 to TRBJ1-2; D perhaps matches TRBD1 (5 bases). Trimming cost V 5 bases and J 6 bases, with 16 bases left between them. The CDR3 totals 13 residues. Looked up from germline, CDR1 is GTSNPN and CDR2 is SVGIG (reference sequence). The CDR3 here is CAWSTGARNGYTL. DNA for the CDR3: TGTGCCTGGTCCACCGGGGCGCGGAATGGCTACACCCTC.

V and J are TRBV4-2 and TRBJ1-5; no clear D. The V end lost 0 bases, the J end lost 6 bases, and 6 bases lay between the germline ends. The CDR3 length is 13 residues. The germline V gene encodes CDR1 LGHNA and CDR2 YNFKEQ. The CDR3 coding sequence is TGTGCCAGCAGCCAAGATTGGCGTCAGCCCCAGCATTTT. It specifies CASSQDWRQPQHF.

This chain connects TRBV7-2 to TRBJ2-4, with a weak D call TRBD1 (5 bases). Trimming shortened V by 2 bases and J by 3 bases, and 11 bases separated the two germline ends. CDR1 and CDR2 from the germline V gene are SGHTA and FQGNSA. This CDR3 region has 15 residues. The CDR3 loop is CASSLPRRGKNIQYF. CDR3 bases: TGTGCCAGCAGCTTACCACGTAGGGGCAAAAACATTCAGTACTTC.

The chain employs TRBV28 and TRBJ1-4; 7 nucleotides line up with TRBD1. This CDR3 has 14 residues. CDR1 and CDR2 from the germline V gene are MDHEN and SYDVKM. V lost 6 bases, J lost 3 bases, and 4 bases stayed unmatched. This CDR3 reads CASRQQGSNEKLFF. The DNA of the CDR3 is TGTGCCAGCAGACAACAGGGGTCTAATGAAAAACTGTTTTTT.

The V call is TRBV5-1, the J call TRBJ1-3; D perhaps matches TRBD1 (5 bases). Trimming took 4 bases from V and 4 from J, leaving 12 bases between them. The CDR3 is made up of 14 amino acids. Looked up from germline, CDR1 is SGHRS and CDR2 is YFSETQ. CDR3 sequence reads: CASSPGGLGNTIYF. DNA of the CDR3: TGCGCCAGCAGCCCCGGGGGACTCGGAAACACCATATATTTT.

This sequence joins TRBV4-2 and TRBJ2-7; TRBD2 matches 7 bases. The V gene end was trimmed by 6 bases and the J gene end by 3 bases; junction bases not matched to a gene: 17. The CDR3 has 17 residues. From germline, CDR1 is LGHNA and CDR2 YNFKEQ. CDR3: CASRPDESASGIYEQYF. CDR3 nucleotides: TGTGCCAGCAGACCCGACGAAAGCGCTAGCGGAATCTACGAGCAGTACTTC.

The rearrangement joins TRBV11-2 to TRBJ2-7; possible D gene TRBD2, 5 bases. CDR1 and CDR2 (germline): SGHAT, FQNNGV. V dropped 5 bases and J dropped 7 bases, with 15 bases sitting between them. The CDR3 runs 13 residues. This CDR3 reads CASSTLGVREQYF. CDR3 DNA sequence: TGTGCCAGCAGCACTCTCGGGGTCCGGGAGCAGTACTTC.

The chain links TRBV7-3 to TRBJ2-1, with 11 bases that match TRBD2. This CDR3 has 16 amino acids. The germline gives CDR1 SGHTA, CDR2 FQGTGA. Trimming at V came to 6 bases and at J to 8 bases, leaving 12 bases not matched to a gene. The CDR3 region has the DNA TGTGCCAGCAGGGTCTTTAGCGGGAGGGCCGCGGATGAGCAGTTCTTC. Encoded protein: CASRVFSGRAADEQFF.

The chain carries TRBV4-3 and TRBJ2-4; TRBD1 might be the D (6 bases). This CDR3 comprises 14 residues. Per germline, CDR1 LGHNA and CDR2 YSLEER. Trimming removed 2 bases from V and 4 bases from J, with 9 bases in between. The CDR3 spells CASSQNREKNIQYF. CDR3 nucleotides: TGCGCCAGCAGCCAAAACAGGGAAAAAAACATTCAGTACTTC.

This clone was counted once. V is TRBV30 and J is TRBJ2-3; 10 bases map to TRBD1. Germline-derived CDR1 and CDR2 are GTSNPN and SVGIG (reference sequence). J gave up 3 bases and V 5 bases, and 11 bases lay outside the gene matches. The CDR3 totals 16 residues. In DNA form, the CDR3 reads TGTGCCTGGGGCCGACGGGACAGGGGTTTAACAGATACGCAGTATTTT. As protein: CAWGRRDRGLTDTQYF. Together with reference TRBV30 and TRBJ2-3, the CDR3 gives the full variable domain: SQTIHQWPATLVQPVGSPLSLECTVEGTSNPNLYWYRQAAGRGLQLLFYSVGIGQISSEVPQNLSASRPQDRQFILSSKKLLLSDSGFYLCAWGRRDRGLTDTQYFGPGTRLTVL.

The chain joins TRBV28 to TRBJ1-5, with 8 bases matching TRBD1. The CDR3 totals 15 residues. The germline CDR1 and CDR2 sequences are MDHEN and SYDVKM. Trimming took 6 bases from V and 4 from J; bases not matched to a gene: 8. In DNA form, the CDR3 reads TGTGCCAGCAGAACTCGCTACAGGGGGAATCAGCCCCAGCATTTT. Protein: CASRTRYRGNQPQHF.

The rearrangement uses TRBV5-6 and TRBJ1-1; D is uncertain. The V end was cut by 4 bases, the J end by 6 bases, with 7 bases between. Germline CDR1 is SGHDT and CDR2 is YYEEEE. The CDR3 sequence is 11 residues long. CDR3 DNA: TGTGCCAGCAGCGCAAGCGCTGAAGCTTTCTTT. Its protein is CASSASAEAFF.

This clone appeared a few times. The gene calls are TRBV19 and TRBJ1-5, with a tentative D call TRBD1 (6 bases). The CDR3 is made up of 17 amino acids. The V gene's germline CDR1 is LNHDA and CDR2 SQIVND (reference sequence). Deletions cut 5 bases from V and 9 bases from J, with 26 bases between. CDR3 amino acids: CASSSRTAFGGPGPQHF. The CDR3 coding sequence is TGTGCCAGTAGTTCCCGGACAGCCTTTGGGGGTCCGGGGCCCCAGCATTTT.